The rows below give T cell receptor beta chains drawn from one sample of a study of technical replicates of blood from a handful of donors. Clones were sequenced by immunoSEQ multiplex PCR, and TCRdb holds only the in-frame ones, with some missing. The sample has tens of thousands of clones; 90% to 95% are singletons. Sequencing input: PBMCs. These TCRs come from a human donor in good health. Some clones in this sample may be carry-over from other donors' samples. CDR3s include the opening cysteine and the closing phenylalanine or tryptophan. Fields, in order: D gene, clone size, J gene, V gene, CDR3 protein, CDR3 DNA. A D gene is named only where the DNA matches it firmly. Rows give clone size only sometimes, using once, few, many, or a class for an expanded clone.

d_call: .; clone_size: .; j_call: TRBJ1-4; v_call: TRBV27; cdr3_aa: CASSYLGDEKLFF; cdr3_nt: TGTGCCAGCAGCTACTTGGGAGATGAAAAACTGTTTTTT
d_call: .; clone_size: .; j_call: TRBJ2-1; v_call: TRBV6-6; cdr3_aa: CASSYSSTLYNEQFF; cdr3_nt: TGTGCCAGCAGTTACTCGAGCACCCTATACAATGAGCAGTTCTTC
d_call: TRBD2; clone_size: .; j_call: TRBJ2-5; v_call: TRBV2; cdr3_aa: CASRGRTSGDPVIYF; cdr3_nt: TGTGCCAGCAGAGGACGGACTAGCGGGGATCCAGTAATTTACTTC
d_call: .; clone_size: .; j_call: TRBJ2-2; v_call: TRBV18; cdr3_aa: CASTPGNTNTGELFF; cdr3_nt: TGTGCCAGTACTCCAGGAAATACGAACACCGGGGAGCTGTTTTTT
d_call: .; clone_size: .; j_call: TRBJ1-2; v_call: TRBV7-9; cdr3_aa: CASSLGPGRANYGYTF; cdr3_nt: TGTGCCAGCAGCTTAGGACCCGGTCGGGCTAACTATGGCTACACCTTC
d_call: .; clone_size: .; j_call: TRBJ2-3; v_call: TRBV29-1; cdr3_aa: CSVYSASSTDTQYF; cdr3_nt: TGCAGCGTTTATAGCGCCTCTAGCACAGATACGCAGTATTTT
d_call: TRBD1; clone_size: .; j_call: TRBJ2-1; v_call: TRBV13; cdr3_aa: CASSLRQGRGYNEQFF; cdr3_nt: TGTGCCAGCAGCTTGCGACAGGGGAGAGGCTACAATGAGCAGTTCTTC
d_call: TRBD2; clone_size: .; j_call: TRBJ2-7; v_call: TRBV7-8; cdr3_aa: CASSLNSGGGVEQYF; cdr3_nt: TGTGCCAGCAGCTTAAATAGCGGCGGGGGGGTAGAGCAGTACTTC
d_call: TRBD1; clone_size: .; j_call: TRBJ1-5; v_call: TRBV28; cdr3_aa: CASGERRGLSQPQHF; cdr3_nt: TGTGCCAGCGGAGAGCGCAGGGGGTTGAGTCAGCCCCAGCATTTT
d_call: TRBD2; clone_size: .; j_call: TRBJ2-5; v_call: TRBV5-1; cdr3_aa: CASSSLLARETQYF; cdr3_nt: TGCGCCAGCAGCTCCTTACTAGCGAGGGAGACCCAGTACTTC
d_call: TRBD1; clone_size: .; j_call: TRBJ2-1; v_call: TRBV7-9; cdr3_aa: CASSLREDRGSEQFF; cdr3_nt: TGTGCCAGCAGCTTACGAGAGGACAGGGGGTCTGAGCAGTTCTTC
d_call: .; clone_size: once; j_call: TRBJ2-7; v_call: TRBV15; cdr3_aa: CATSRDRLAYEQYF; cdr3_nt: TGTGCCACCAGCAGAGATCGGCTAGCTTACGAGCAGTACTTC
d_call: .; clone_size: .; j_call: TRBJ2-5; v_call: TRBV2; cdr3_aa: CASSESEWGPQETQYF; cdr3_nt: TGTGCCAGCAGTGAATCAGAGTGGGGCCCACAAGAGACCCAGTACTTC
d_call: TRBD2; clone_size: .; j_call: TRBJ2-7; v_call: TRBV18; cdr3_aa: CASSPGTTSYEQYF; cdr3_nt: TGTGCCAGCTCACCTGGGACTACCTCCTACGAGCAGTACTTC
d_call: .; clone_size: .; j_call: TRBJ2-1; v_call: TRBV12-5; cdr3_aa: CASGFSVTSRGEQFF; cdr3_nt: TGTGCTAGTGGTTTTAGCGTAACCTCGCGTGGTGAGCAGTTCTTC
d_call: TRBD2; clone_size: .; j_call: TRBJ2-3; v_call: TRBV18; cdr3_aa: CASSPSGSTDTQYF; cdr3_nt: TGTGCCAGCTCACCTAGCGGGAGCACAGATACGCAGTATTTT
d_call: TRBD2; clone_size: .; j_call: TRBJ2-1; v_call: TRBV30; cdr3_aa: CAWSAMSGREYNEQFF; cdr3_nt: TGTGCCTGGAGCGCGATGAGCGGGAGGGAATACAATGAGCAGTTCTTC
d_call: TRBD2; clone_size: .; j_call: TRBJ2-3; v_call: TRBV7-3; cdr3_aa: CASSSGAGGRGDTQYF; cdr3_nt: TGTGCCAGCAGCTCGGGAGCGGGGGGGCGGGGAGATACGCAGTATTTT
d_call: .; clone_size: .; j_call: TRBJ1-3; v_call: TRBV18; cdr3_aa: CASSPLGGAVSGNTIYF; cdr3_nt: TGTGCCAGCTCACCATTAGGAGGGGCAGTCTCTGGAAACACCATATATTTT
d_call: .; clone_size: .; j_call: TRBJ2-5; v_call: TRBV9; cdr3_aa: CASSVGQIRETQYF; cdr3_nt: TGTGCCAGCAGCGTAGGACAGATTAGAGAGACCCAGTACTTC
d_call: .; clone_size: .; j_call: TRBJ2-3; v_call: TRBV15; cdr3_aa: CATSRVPLTDTQYF; cdr3_nt: TGTGCCACCAGCAGGGTCCCACTCACAGATACGCAGTATTTT
d_call: .; clone_size: .; j_call: TRBJ2-7; v_call: TRBV5-1; cdr3_aa: CASSLWDSSGSYEQYF; cdr3_nt: TGCGCCAGCAGCTTGTGGGACTCCTCGGGCTCCTACGAGCAGTACTTC
d_call: TRBD2; clone_size: many; j_call: TRBJ2-2; v_call: TRBV7-2; cdr3_aa: CASSLGVAGGPSGELFF; cdr3_nt: TGTGCCAGCAGCTTAGGGGTAGCGGGGGGGCCGTCCGGGGAGCTGTTTTTT
d_call: TRBD2; clone_size: .; j_call: TRBJ2-7; v_call: TRBV7-8; cdr3_aa: CASSLVLAGGSYWGQYF; cdr3_nt: TGTGCCAGCAGCTTAGTTCTAGCGGGAGGCTCATATTGGGGGCAGTACTTC
d_call: TRBD1; clone_size: .; j_call: TRBJ2-5; v_call: TRBV18; cdr3_aa: CASSPQDRGETQYF; cdr3_nt: TGTGCCAGCTCACCACAGGACAGGGGGGAGACCCAGTACTTC
d_call: .; clone_size: .; j_call: TRBJ2-3; v_call: TRBV4-2; cdr3_aa: CASSMNKDTQYF; cdr3_nt: TGTGCCAGCAGCATGAACAAGGATACGCAGTATTTT
d_call: TRBD1; clone_size: .; j_call: TRBJ2-7; v_call: TRBV29-1; cdr3_aa: CSVPGQATYEQYF; cdr3_nt: TGCAGCGTTCCTGGACAGGCCACCTACGAGCAGTACTTC
d_call: .; clone_size: .; j_call: TRBJ1-4; v_call: TRBV5-1; cdr3_aa: CASSLARRGNEKLFF; cdr3_nt: TGCGCCAGCAGCTTGGCCCGGAGGGGAAATGAAAAACTGTTTTTT
d_call: TRBD2; clone_size: .; j_call: TRBJ2-1; v_call: TRBV7-3; cdr3_aa: CASSAQPSGGTEQFF; cdr3_nt: TGTGCCAGCAGCGCACAGCCTAGCGGGGGGACTGAGCAGTTCTTC
d_call: TRBD1; clone_size: .; j_call: TRBJ2-1; v_call: TRBV6-4; cdr3_aa: CASSDIQGSDEQFF; cdr3_nt: TGTGCCAGCAGTGACATACAGGGGTCCGATGAGCAGTTCTTC
d_call: .; clone_size: few; j_call: TRBJ2-7; v_call: TRBV2; cdr3_aa: CASSRDFFSYEQYF; cdr3_nt: TGTGCCAGCAGCCGGGACTTCTTCTCCTACGAGCAGTACTTC
d_call: .; clone_size: .; j_call: TRBJ1-2; v_call: TRBV2; cdr3_aa: CASSENGWGYTF; cdr3_nt: TGTGCCAGCAGTGAGAACGGGTGGGGCTACACCTTC
d_call: TRBD1; clone_size: .; j_call: TRBJ1-2; v_call: TRBV20-1; cdr3_aa: CSASTGDGYTF; cdr3_nt: TGCAGTGCTAGCACAGGGGATGGCTACACCTTC
d_call: .; clone_size: once; j_call: TRBJ1-6; v_call: TRBV6-1; cdr3_aa: CASSAYRALFWLPLHF; cdr3_nt: TGTGCCAGCAGTGCGTACAGGGCACTCTTCTGGTTACCCCTCCACTTT
d_call: TRBD1; clone_size: .; j_call: TRBJ1-3; v_call: TRBV29-1; cdr3_aa: CSAETGGDGNTIYF; cdr3_nt: TGCAGCGCCGAAACAGGGGGCGATGGAAACACCATATATTTT
d_call: .; clone_size: .; j_call: TRBJ1-1; v_call: TRBV7-8; cdr3_aa: CASSRRERNTEAFF; cdr3_nt: TGTGCCAGCAGCCGACGGGAAAGGAACACTGAAGCTTTCTTT
d_call: TRBD1; clone_size: .; j_call: TRBJ2-7; v_call: TRBV5-6; cdr3_aa: CASSAGTGEQYF; cdr3_nt: TGTGCCAGCAGCGCCGGGACAGGCGAGCAGTACTTC
d_call: TRBD2; clone_size: once; j_call: TRBJ2-5; v_call: TRBV2; cdr3_aa: CASSAGPLAGGPLETQYF; cdr3_nt: TGTGCCAGCAGTGCAGGACCGTTAGCGGGAGGGCCTTTAGAGACCCAGTACTTC
d_call: TRBD1; clone_size: .; j_call: TRBJ2-5; v_call: TRBV7-9; cdr3_aa: CASSSKTGNRETQYF; cdr3_nt: TGTGCCAGCAGCTCAAAGACAGGGAATAGAGAGACCCAGTACTTC
d_call: .; clone_size: .; j_call: TRBJ2-1; v_call: TRBV7-7; cdr3_aa: CASSLGAGDKKSYNEQFF; cdr3_nt: TGTGCCAGCAGCTTAGGGGCAGGGGACAAAAAATCCTACAATGAGCAGTTCTTC
d_call: TRBD2; clone_size: .; j_call: TRBJ2-5; v_call: TRBV4-3; cdr3_aa: CASSQNSGTSGTFETQYF; cdr3_nt: TGCGCCAGCAGCCAAAACTCCGGGACTAGCGGGACCTTTGAGACCCAGTACTTC
d_call: TRBD1; clone_size: .; j_call: TRBJ2-1; v_call: TRBV7-3; cdr3_aa: CASSVDRGPYNEQFF; cdr3_nt: TGTGCCAGCAGCGTAGACAGGGGGCCATACAATGAGCAGTTCTTC
d_call: TRBD1; clone_size: .; j_call: TRBJ2-3; v_call: TRBV9; cdr3_aa: CASSERQGSTDTQYF; cdr3_nt: TGTGCCAGCAGCGAGCGACAGGGAAGCACAGATACGCAGTATTTT
d_call: .; clone_size: .; j_call: TRBJ1-2; v_call: TRBV4-1; cdr3_aa: CASSSGDSNYGYTF; cdr3_nt: TGCGCCAGCAGCTCAGGGGATAGCAACTATGGCTACACCTTC
d_call: .; clone_size: .; j_call: TRBJ2-3; v_call: TRBV7-9; cdr3_aa: CASSLGVTGPQYF; cdr3_nt: TGTGCCAGCAGCTTAGGTGTTACTGGTCCCCAGTATTTT
d_call: TRBD2; clone_size: .; j_call: TRBJ2-5; v_call: TRBV25-1; cdr3_aa: CASSDRTSAHQETQYF; cdr3_nt: TGTGCCAGCAGTGACCGGACTAGCGCCCACCAAGAGACCCAGTACTTC
d_call: TRBD2; clone_size: .; j_call: TRBJ2-7; v_call: TRBV5-6; cdr3_aa: CASSEGLAGGYEQYF; cdr3_nt: TGTGCCAGCAGCGAGGGACTAGCGGGGGGTTACGAGCAGTACTTC
d_call: TRBD2; clone_size: .; j_call: TRBJ2-1; v_call: TRBV4-2; cdr3_aa: CASSSGDPSGRAFEQFF; cdr3_nt: TGTGCCAGCAGCTCCGGGGATCCTAGCGGGAGGGCCTTTGAGCAGTTCTTC
d_call: TRBD1; clone_size: .; j_call: TRBJ1-2; v_call: TRBV30; cdr3_aa: CAWDRDRRYGYTF; cdr3_nt: TGTGCCTGGGACCGGGACAGGAGGTATGGCTACACCTTC
d_call: .; clone_size: .; j_call: TRBJ2-3; v_call: TRBV7-2; cdr3_aa: CASSLGPGGITDTQYF; cdr3_nt: TGTGCCAGCAGCTTGGGACCTGGAGGGATCACAGATACGCAGTATTTT